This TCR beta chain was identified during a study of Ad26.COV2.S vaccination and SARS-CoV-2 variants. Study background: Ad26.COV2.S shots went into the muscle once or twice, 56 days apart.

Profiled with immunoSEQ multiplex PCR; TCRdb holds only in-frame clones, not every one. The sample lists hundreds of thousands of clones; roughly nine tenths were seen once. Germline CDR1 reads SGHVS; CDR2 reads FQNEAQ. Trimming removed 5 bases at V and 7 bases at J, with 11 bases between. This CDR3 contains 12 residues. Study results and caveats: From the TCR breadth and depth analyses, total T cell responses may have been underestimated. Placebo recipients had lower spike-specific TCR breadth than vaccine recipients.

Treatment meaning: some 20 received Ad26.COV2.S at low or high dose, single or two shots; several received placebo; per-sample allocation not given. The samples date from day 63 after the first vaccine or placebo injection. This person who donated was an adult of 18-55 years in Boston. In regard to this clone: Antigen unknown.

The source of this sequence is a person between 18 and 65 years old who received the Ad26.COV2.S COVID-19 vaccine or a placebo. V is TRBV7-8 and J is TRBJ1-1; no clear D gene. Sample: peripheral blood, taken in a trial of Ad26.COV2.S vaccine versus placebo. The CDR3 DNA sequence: TGTGCCAGCAGCGCAGGACTCCATGAAGCTTTCTTT. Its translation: CASSAGLHEAFF.